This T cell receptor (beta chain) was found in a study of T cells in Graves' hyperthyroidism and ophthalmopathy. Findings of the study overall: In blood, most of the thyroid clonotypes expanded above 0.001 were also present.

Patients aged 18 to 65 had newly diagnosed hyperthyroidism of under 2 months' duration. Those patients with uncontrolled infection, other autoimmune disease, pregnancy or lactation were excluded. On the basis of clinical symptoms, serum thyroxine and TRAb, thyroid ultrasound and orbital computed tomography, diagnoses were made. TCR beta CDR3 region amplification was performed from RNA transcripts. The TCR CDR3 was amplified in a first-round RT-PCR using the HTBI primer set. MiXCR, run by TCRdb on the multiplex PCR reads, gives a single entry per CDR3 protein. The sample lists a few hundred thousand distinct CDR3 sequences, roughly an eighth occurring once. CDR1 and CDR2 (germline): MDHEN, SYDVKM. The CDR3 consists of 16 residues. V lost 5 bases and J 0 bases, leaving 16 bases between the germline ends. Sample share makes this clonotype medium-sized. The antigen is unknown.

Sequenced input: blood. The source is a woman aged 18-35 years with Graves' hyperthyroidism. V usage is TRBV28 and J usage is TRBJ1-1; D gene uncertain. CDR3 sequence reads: CASSPAGRIMNTEAFF. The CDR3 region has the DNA TGTGCCAGCAGTCCCGCCGGGAGGATCATGAACACTGAAGCTTTCTTT.